The entry below describes one T cell receptor (beta chain). What it binds is unknown. Previously described methods and listed TCR primers produced bulk TCR libraries. TCRdb re-called the PCR reads through MiXCR, storing one row per CDR3 protein. The table includes about half a million distinct CDR3 sequences, 25% detected once. Libraries for naive CD8 T cells, which were made from about 20,000 to 1,000,000 sorted cells, drew on 10%, 30% or 50% of the RNA. This entry is derived from a study of molecular identifiers for immune sequencing clone quantification. Whole-study results and caveats: Jurkat TCR RNA from one cell was spiked into about a million naive cells, and it was reportedly detectable there.

V was pared by 3 bases and J by 2 bases, with 6 bases of the junction left unmatched. CDR1 is LGHNA, CDR2 YSLEER, per germline. This CDR3 is 15 amino acids long. Material: naive CD8+ T cells from blood, with Jurkat cell RNA spiked in. Subset reported: FACS-sorted CD8+CD4-CCR7+CD45RA+ naive T cells. This sequence joins TRBV4-3 and TRBJ2-5; 7 bases agree with TRBD2. The TCR sequence derives from a human donor in good health. Some libraries in this study had Jurkat cell RNA spiked in. The CDR3 region is CASSQTQREQETQYF. DNA of the CDR3: TGCGCCAGCAGCCAGACCCAGCGGGAACAAGAGACCCAGTACTTC.